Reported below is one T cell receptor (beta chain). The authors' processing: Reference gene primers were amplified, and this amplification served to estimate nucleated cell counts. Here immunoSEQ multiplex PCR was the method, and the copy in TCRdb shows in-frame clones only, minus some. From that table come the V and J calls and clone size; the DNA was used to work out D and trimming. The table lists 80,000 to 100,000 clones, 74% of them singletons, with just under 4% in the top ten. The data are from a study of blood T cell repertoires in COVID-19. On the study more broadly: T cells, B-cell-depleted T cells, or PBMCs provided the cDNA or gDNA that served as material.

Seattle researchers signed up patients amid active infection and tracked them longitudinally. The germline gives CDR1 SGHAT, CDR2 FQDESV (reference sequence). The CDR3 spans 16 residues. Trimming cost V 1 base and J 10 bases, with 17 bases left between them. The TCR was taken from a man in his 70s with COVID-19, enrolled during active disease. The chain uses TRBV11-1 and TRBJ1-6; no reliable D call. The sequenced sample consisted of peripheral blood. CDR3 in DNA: TGTGCCAGCAGCTTAGAGCGGCGGGAGCGTGGCTCACCCCTCCACTTT. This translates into CASSLERRERGSPLHF. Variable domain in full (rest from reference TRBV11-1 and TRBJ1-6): EAEVAQSPRYKITEKSQAVAFWCDPISGHATLYWYRQILGQGPELLVQFQDESVVDDSQLPKDRFSAERLKGVDSTLKIQPAELGDSAMYLCASSLERRERGSPLHFGNGTRLTVT.